These 9 T cell receptor beta chains were all obtained from the same sample, sequenced in a study of cytomegalovirus exposure and HLA in healthy donors. Measured with immunoSEQ multiplex PCR; TCRdb has only the in-frame clones, and not every one. The profile shows around 190,000 clones, roughly 88% of them singletons. Sequences were obtained from PBMCs. All receptors come from a woman younger than 35 in good health and CMV-seronegative.

The chain recombines TRBV5-4 with TRBJ1-1; D is perhaps TRBD1 (6 bases). Germline lookup yields CDR1 SGHNT and CDR2 YYREEE (reference sequence). The CDR3 covers 17 residues. Between the trimmed V and J ends, which lost 4 bases and 1 base, there was a span of 20 bases. In DNA, the CDR3 is TGTGCCAGCAGCCCCCCGGAGCAGGGGCGAAGGAACACTGAAGCTTTCTTT. Encoded protein: CASSPPEQGRRNTEAFF.

The V call is TRBV5-1, the J call TRBJ2-2; 7 nucleotides line up with TRBD1. CDR3 length: 15 amino acids. The germline V gene encodes CDR1 SGHRS and CDR2 YFSETQ. V lost 1 base to trimming and J lost 4 bases; unmatched junction nucleotides: 4. Here the CDR3 reads CASSLQGGITGELFF. The DNA of the CDR3 is TGCGCCAGCAGCTTGCAAGGGGGCATCACCGGGGAGCTGTTTTTT.

This clone was counted a single time. The DNA for the CDR3 is TGTGCCAGCAGTTTATGGACAGGGAACAATCAGCCCCAGCATTTT. Encoded protein: CASSLWTGNNQPQHF. The rearrangement links TRBV27 to TRBJ1-5; TRBD1 matches 8 bases. The CDR3 length is 15 residues. Germline CDR1 and CDR2: MNHEY and SMNVEV (reference sequence). The J segment lost 3 bases and the V segment lost 1 base, leaving 2 bases of the junction unmatched.

V gene TRBV4-2 combines with J gene TRBJ1-2; 7 bases line up with TRBD1. CDR3 length: 14 residues. J gave up 8 bases and V 1 base, and 7 bases lay outside the gene matches. Germline loops: CDR1 LGHNA, CDR2 YNFKEQ. CDR3 DNA sequence: TGTGCCAGCAGCCAAGCCCAGGGGGATTTGGGCTACACCTTC. Translated: CASSQAQGDLGYTF.

The chain recombines TRBV5-6 with TRBJ1-1, with D perhaps TRBD1 (6 bases). Trimming took 1 base from V and 3 from J, leaving 13 bases between them. The CDR3 is 15 amino acids. CDR1 is SGHDT and CDR2 is YYEEEE in the germline V gene. The CDR3 sequence is CASSLSDRSDTEAFF. For the CDR3, the DNA is TGTGCCAGCAGCTTGAGCGACAGGAGCGACACTGAAGCTTTCTTT.

V and J are TRBV27 and TRBJ2-4; 8 positions agree with TRBD1. The CDR3 sequence is 17 residues long. The J segment lost 2 bases and the V segment lost 5 bases, leaving 11 bases of the junction unmatched. Germline V lookup: CDR1 MNHEY, CDR2 SMNVEV (reference sequence). In nucleotides, the CDR3 is TGTGCCAGCAGTCAAAATTCAGGGGGCCGGACCAAAAACATTCAGTACTTC. Protein sequence: CASSQNSGGRTKNIQYF.

The gene calls are TRBV19 and TRBJ2-7; 8 positions match TRBD1. Germline loops: CDR1 LNHDA, CDR2 SQIVND (reference sequence). J was trimmed by 3 bases and V by 7 bases; bases with no gene match: 11. This CDR3 is 15 amino acids long. CDR3 sequence (DNA): TGTGCCAGTACCCCCGGACAGGGATCCATCTACGAGCAGTACTTC. Amino acids: CASTPGQGSIYEQYF. The full variable domain, its missing parts supplied by reference TRBV19 and TRBJ2-7, is DGGITQSPKYLFRKEGQNVTLSCEQNLNHDAMYWYRQDPGQGLRLIYYSQIVNDFQKGDIAEGYSVSREKKESFPLTVTSAQKNPTAFYLCASTPGQGSIYEQYFGPGTRLTVT.

The J gene is TRBJ2-1, the V gene TRBV10-1; 7 bases map to TRBD1. Looked up from germline, CDR1 is WNHNN and CDR2 is SYGVQD (reference sequence). The junction had 8 bases not matched to a gene; V was cut back by 2 bases and J by 7 bases. The CDR3 extends over 15 amino acids. CDR3 residues: CASSERGPLGNEQFF. The CDR3 DNA reads as TGCGCCAGCAGTGAGAGGGGGCCCTTGGGGAATGAGCAGTTCTTC.

V and J are TRBV19 and TRBJ1-4, with D uncertain. V gave up 3 bases and J gave up 5 bases, with 10 bases separating them. Germline CDR1 and CDR2: LNHDA and SQIVND (reference sequence). The CDR3 extends over 14 amino acids. This chain's CDR3 is CASSIGGGNEKLFF. The CDR3, as DNA: TGTGCCAGTAGTATCGGAGGTGGGAATGAAAAACTGTTTTTT.